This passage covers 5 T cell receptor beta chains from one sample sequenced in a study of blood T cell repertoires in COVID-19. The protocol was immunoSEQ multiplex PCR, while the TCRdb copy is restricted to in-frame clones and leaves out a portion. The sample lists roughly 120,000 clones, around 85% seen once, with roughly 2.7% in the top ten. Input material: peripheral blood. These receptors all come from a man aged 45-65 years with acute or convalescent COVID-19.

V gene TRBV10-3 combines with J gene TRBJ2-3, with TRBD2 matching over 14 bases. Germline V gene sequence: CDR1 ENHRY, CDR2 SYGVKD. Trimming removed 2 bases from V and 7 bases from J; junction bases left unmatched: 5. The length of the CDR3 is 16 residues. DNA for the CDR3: TGTGCCATCAGTGAGATGACTAGCGGGGGGGCACATACGCAGTATTTT. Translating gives CAISEMTSGGAHTQYF.

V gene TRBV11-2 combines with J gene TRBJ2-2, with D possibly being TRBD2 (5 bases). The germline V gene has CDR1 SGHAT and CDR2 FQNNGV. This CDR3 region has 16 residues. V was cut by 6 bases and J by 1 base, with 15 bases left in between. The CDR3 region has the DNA TGTGCCAGCAGTCAGCCCCGCGCGGGGAACACCGGGGAGCTGTTTTTT. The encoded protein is CASSQPRAGNTGELFF.

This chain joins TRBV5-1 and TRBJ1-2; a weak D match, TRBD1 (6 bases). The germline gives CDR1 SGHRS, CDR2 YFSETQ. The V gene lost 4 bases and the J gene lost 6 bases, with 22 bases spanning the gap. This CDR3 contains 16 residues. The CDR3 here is CASSPDIHPEGDGYTF. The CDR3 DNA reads TGCGCCAGCAGCCCGGACATACATCCCGAGGGGGATGGCTACACCTTC.

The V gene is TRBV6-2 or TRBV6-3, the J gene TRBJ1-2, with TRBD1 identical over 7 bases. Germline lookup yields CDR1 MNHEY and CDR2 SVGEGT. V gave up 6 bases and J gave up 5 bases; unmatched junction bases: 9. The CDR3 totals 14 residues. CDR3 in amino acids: CASSPYSQGYGYTF. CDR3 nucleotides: TGTGCCAGCAGCCCATACTCACAGGGGTATGGCTACACCTTC.

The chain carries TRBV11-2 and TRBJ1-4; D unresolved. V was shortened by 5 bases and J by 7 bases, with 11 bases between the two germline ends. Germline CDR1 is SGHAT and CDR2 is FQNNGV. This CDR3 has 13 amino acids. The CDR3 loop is CASSVVESEKLFF. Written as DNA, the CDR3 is TGTGCCAGCAGCGTCGTAGAGAGTGAAAAACTGTTTTTT. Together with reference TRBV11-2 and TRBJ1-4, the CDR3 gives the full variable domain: EAGVAQSPRYKIIEKRQSVAFWCNPISGHATLYWYQQILGQGPKLLIQFQNNGVVDDSQLPKDRFSAERLKGVDSTLKIQPAKLEDSAVYLCASSVVESEKLFFGSGTQLSVL.